This T cell receptor beta chain was sequenced for a study of cytotoxic CD8 clonotypes in ibrutinib-treated CLL. Study-wide background: Across the patients, 10 to 11 were relapsed/refractory, about 14 treatment-naive and 17 to 18 IGHV unmutated. Once patients had received a median approximately twelve months of treatment, range 6 to 36, response samples were obtained. Study conclusions and caveats: Before falling back toward baseline at progression, clonality had risen at the time of ibrutinib response.

This CDR3 is built from 15 residues. The germline V gene has CDR1 GTSNPN and CDR2 SVGIG (reference sequence). Trimming took off 4 bases at V and 0 bases at J, with 15 bases between the two ends. A word on this clone: Its antigen is not identified.

Clones were read by immunoSEQ multiplex PCR, and TCRdb kept only the in-frame ones, dropping some. The data contain 100,000 to 150,000 clones, 80% to 90% of them singletons. The input for sequencing was PBMCs, taken after 24 months of ibrutinib treatment. The chain employs TRBV30 and TRBJ1-1; maybe TRBD1 (5 bases). The receptor was derived from a human donor with chronic lymphocytic leukemia. CDR3 in amino acids: CAWTHLGVMNTEAFF. Written as DNA, the CDR3 is TGTGCCTGGACCCATCTGGGGGTGATGAACACTGAAGCTTTCTTT.